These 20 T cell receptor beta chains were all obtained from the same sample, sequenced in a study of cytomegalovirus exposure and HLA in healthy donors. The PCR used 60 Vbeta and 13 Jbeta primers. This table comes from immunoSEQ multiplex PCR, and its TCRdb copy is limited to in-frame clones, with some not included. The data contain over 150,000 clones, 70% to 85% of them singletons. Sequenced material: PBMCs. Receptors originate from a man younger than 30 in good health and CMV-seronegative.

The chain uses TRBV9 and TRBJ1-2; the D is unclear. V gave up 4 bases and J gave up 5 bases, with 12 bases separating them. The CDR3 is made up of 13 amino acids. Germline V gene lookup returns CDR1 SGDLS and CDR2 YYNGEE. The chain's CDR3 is CASSPYPGYGYTF. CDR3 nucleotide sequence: TGTGCCAGCAGCCCCTACCCCGGTTATGGCTACACCTTC. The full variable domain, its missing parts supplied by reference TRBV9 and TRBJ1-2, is DSGVTQTPKHLITATGQRVTLRCSPRSGDLSVYWYQQSLDQGLQFLIQYYNGEERAKGNILERFSAQQFPDLHSELNLSSLELGDSALYFCASSPYPGYGYTFGSGTRLTVV.

CDR3 bases: TGTGCCAGCAGCTTAGTAGCGGGAGTCAATGAGCAGTTCTTC. Translating it yields CASSLVAGVNEQFF. The chain links TRBV7-9 to TRBJ2-1; 9 bases line up with TRBD2. CDR1 is SEHNR, CDR2 FQNEAQ, per germline (reference sequence). The CDR3 covers 14 residues. The V and J ends lost 1 base and 6 bases, in that order; junction bases with no gene match: 1.

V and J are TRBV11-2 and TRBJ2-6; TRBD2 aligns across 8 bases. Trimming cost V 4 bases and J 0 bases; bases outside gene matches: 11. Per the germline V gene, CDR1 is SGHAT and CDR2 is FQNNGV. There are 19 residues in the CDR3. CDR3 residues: CASSSIRGGTSSGANVLTF. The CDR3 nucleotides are TGTGCCAGCAGCTCTATTCGCGGGGGGACAAGCTCTGGGGCCAACGTCCTGACTTTC.

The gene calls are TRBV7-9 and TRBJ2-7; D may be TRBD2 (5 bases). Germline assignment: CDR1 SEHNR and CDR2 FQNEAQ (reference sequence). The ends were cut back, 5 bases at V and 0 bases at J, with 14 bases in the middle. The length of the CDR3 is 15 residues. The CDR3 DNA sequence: TGTGCCAGCAGCGCTGCCGCGGGTAGCTCCTACGAGCAGTACTTC. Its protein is CASSAAAGSSYEQYF. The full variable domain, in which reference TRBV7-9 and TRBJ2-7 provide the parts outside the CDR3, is DTGVSQNPRHKITKRGQNVTFRCDPISEHNRLYWYRQTLGQGPEFLTYFQNEAQLEKSRLLSDRFSAERPKGSFSTLEIQRTEQGDSAMYLCASSAAAGSSYEQYFGPGTRLTVT.

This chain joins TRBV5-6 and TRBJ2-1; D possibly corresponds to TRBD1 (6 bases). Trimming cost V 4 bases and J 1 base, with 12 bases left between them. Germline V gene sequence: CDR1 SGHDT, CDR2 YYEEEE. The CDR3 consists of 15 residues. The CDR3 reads CASSLTGTSYNEQFF. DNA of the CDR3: TGTGCCAGCAGCCTAACAGGGACGTCCTACAATGAGCAGTTCTTC. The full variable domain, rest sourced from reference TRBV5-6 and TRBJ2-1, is DAGVTQSPTHLIKTRGQQVTLRCSPKSGHDTVSWYQQALGQGPQFIFQYYEEEERQRGNFPDRFSGHQFPNYSSELNVNALLLGDSALYLCASSLTGTSYNEQFFGPGTRLTVL.

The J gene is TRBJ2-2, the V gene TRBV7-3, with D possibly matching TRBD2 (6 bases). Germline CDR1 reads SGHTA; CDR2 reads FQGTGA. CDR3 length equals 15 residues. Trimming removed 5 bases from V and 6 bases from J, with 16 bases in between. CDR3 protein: CASSRGLGEAGELFF. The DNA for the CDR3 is TGTGCCAGCAGCCGGGGGTTGGGGGAGGCCGGGGAGCTGTTTTTT. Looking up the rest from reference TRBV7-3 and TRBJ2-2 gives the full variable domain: GAGVSQTPSNKVTEKGKYVELRCDPISGHTALYWYRQSLGQGPEFLIYFQGTGAADDSGLPNDRFFAVRPEGSVSTLKIQRTERGDSAVYLCASSRGLGEAGELFFGEGSRLTVL.

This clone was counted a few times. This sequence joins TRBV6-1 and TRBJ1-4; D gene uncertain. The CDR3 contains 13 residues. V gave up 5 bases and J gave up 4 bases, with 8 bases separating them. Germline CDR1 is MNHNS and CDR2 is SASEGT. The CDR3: CASSFSFNEKLFF. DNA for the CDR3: TGTGCCAGCAGTTTCTCTTTTAATGAAAAACTGTTTTTT.

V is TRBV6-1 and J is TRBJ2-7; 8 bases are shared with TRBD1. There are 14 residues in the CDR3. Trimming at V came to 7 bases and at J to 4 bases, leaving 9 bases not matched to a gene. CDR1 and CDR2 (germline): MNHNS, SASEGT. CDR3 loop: CASKTGTGKYEQYF. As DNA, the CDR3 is TGTGCCAGCAAAACCGGGACAGGAAAATACGAGCAGTACTTC.

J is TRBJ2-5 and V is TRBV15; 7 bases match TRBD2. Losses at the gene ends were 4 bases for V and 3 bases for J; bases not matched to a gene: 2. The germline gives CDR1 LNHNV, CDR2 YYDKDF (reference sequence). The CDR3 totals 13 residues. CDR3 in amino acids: CATSKRGEETQYF. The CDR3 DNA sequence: TGTGCCACCAGCAAGCGGGGAGAAGAGACCCAGTACTTC.

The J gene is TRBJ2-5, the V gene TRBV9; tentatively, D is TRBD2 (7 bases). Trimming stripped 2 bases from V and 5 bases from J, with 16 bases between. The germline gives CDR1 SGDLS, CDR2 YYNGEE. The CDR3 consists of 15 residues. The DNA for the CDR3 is TGTGCCAGCAGCGTTTTCCGGGGGGCGCGGGAGACCCAGTACTTC. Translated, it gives CASSVFRGARETQYF.

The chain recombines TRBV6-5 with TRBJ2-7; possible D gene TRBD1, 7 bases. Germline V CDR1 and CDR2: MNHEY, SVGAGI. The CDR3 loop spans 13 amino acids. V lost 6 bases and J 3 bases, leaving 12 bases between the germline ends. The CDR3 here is CASRSQGGYEQYF. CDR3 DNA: TGTGCCAGCAGATCTCAGGGGGGCTACGAGCAGTACTTC.

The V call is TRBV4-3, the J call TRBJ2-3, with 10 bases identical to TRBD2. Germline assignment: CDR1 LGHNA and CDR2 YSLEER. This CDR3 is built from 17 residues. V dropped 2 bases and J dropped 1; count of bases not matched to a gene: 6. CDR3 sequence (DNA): TGCGCCAGCAGCCAACCCCCCGGGACTAGCGGCACAGATACGCAGTATTTT. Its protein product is CASSQPPGTSGTDTQYF.

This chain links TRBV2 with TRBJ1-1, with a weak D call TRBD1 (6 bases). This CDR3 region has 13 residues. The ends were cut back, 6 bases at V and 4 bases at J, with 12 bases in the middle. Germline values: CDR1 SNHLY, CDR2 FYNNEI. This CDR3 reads CASRNRAPTEAFF. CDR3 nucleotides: TGTGCCAGCAGGAACAGGGCACCCACTGAAGCTTTCTTT.

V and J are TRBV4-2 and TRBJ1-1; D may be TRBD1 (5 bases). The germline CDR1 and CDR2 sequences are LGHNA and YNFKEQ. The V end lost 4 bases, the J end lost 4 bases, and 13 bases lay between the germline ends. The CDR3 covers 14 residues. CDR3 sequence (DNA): TGTGCCAGCAGCCCCTCGGGGGGAAGCACTGAAGCTTTCTTT. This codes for CASSPSGGSTEAFF.

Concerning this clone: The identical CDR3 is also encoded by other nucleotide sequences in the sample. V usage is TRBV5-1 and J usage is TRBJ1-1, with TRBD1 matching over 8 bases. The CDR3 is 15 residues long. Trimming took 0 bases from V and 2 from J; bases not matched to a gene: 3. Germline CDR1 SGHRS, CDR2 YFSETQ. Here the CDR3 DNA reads TGCGCCAGCAGCTTGGTAGGACAGGGTAACACTGAAGCTTTCTTT. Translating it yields CASSLVGQGNTEAFF.

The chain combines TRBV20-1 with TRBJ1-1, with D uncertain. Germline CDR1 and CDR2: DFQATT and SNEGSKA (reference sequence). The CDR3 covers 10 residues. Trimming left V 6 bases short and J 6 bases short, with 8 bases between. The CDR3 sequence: CSARSAEAFF. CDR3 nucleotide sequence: TGCAGTGCCCGCAGTGCTGAAGCTTTCTTT.

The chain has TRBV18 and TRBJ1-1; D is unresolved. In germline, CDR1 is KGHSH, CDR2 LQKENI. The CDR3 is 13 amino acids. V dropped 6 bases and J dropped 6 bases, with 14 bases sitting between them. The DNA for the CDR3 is TGTGCCAGCTCTTTTCGAGAGAAGTCTGAAGCTTTCTTT. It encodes CASSFREKSEAFF.

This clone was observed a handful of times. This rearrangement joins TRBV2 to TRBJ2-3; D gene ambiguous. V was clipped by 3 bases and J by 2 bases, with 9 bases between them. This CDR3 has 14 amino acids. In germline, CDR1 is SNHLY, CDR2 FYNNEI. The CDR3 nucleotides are TGTGCCAGCAGTGAGGGCAGAATCACAGATACGCAGTATTTT. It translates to CASSEGRITDTQYF. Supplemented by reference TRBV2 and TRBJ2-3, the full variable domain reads EPEVTQTPSHQVTQMGQEVILRCVPISNHLYFYWYRQILGQKVEFLVSFYNNEISEKSEIFDDQFSVERPDGSNFTLKIRSTKLEDSAMYFCASSEGRITDTQYFGPGTRLTVL.

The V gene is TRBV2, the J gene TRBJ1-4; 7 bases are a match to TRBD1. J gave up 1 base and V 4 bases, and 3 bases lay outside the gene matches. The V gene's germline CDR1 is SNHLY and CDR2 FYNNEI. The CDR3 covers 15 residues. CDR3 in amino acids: CASSVHRGTNEKLFF. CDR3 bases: TGTGCCAGCAGTGTCCACAGGGGAACTAATGAAAAACTGTTTTTT.

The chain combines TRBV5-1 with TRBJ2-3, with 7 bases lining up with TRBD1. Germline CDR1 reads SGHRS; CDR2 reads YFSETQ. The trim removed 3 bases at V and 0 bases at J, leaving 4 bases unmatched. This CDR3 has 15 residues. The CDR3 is CASSSGQSSTDTQYF. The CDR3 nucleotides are TGCGCCAGCAGCTCGGGACAGTCTAGCACAGATACGCAGTATTTT.